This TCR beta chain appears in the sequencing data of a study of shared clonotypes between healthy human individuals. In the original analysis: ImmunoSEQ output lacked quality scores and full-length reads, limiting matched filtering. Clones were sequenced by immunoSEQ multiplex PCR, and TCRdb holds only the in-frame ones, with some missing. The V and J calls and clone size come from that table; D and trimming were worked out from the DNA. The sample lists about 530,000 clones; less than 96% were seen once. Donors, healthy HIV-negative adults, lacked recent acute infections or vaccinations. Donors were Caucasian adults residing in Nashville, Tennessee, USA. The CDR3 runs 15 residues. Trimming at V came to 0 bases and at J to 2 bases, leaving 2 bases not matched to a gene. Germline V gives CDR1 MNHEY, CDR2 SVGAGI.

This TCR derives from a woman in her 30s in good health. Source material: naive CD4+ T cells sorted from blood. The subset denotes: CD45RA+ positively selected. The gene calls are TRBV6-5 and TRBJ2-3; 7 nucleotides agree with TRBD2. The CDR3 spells CASSYSSGNTDTQYF. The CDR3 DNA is TGTGCCAGCAGTTACTCGAGCGGGAACACAGATACGCAGTATTTT.